This T cell receptor beta chain is from a study of blood T cell repertoires in COVID-19 (dated by TCRdb to 2020 to 2021). About the investigation overall: Samples from collaborators originated in the United States, Italy and Spain and spanned both the acute and convalescent phases of COVID-19. The prospective study material was composed of cDNA or gDNA derived from T cells, B-cell-depleted T cells, or PBMCs. The dataset comprised deeply sampled blood TCRbeta repertoires from subjects exposed to, actively infected with, or recovered from COVID-19. The repertoires were made available in a free public database intended to serve as a resource for research on the immune response to SARS-CoV-2. Samples were obtained from the ongoing ImmuneRACE study (first 160 participants) and from approximately 1,200 subjects provided by 6 global collaborators. Nearly every sample came with metadata listing a de-identified subject ID, COVID-19 status, age in years and sex. Where available, HLA class I and class II types were obtained from metadata supplied by the sample provider rather than from assay-based typing. Overall study outcomes, separate from this receptor: Clinical and demographic metadata were provided uncurated, with the amount varying by source and participant.

The CDR3, from cysteine to phenylalanine, totals 14 residues. Only the CDR3 region is kept as DNA, spanning 42 bases read in frame from base 1. The germline V gene (reference sequence) sets CDR1 to LNHDA and CDR2 to SQIVND. Here V drops 6 bases and J drops 3 bases, and the junction holds 4 bases not matched to any gene. TCRbeta CDR3 regions were amplified from genomic DNA by means of the immunoSEQ Assay, a bias-controlled multiplex PCR. Per the source publication's procedure: The number of nucleated cells in each sample was estimated from the amplification of reference gene primers within the assay. To quantify the absolute abundance of each unique TCRbeta CDR3 rearrangement, sequence reads were collapsed and filtered. For each sample, productive Simpson clonality was calculated as the square root of Simpson's diversity index across productive rearrangements. TCRdb obtained this table from immuneACCESS and retained in-frame rearrangements with V and J assigned. These tables miss some clones; where compared with another copy, unresolved V genes account for less than half of the shortfall, and the remainder is unexplained. The D gene and trimming were derived from the DNA, and the V and J assignments and clone size from that table. The sample table records 55,000 to 65,000 clones; around 90% of these occur just once. The ten largest account for around 10% of the sample.

The collaborating institutions used their own protocols to collect whole blood in K2EDTA tubes. For TCRbeta analysis, collaborator samples were shipped as frozen whole blood, as isolated PBMCs, or as DNA extracted from either sample type. For this clone: The target of this receptor is not known. Base qualities are not provided; no much larger clone lies one nucleotide away.

The sequence derives from a human donor with acute or convalescent COVID-19. The donor label of this sample is uncertain. The chain employs TRBV19 and TRBJ2-5, with 10 junctional bases fitting TRBD1. Sequencing was performed on peripheral blood. Read as DNA, the sequence is TGTGCCAGTAGGGGGACAGGGGTGGAAGAGACCCAGTACTTC. Its amino acids are CASRGTGVEETQYF.